This T cell receptor beta chain originates from a study of blood T cell repertoires in COVID-19. Study background: The United States, Italy and Spain were the sources of the acute and convalescent COVID-19 samples. T cells, B-cell-depleted T cells, or PBMCs provided the cDNA or gDNA that served as material.

The authors' processing: By means of reference gene primer amplification, nucleated cell counts were estimated. The method was immunoSEQ multiplex PCR; TCRdb's version includes in-frame clones alone and lacks a portion of them. V, J and clone size are those of that table, while D and trimming were read from the DNA. The sample lists approximately 66,000 clones; 88% were seen once. The CDR3 consists of 13 residues. Germline CDR1 reads KGHSH; CDR2 reads LQKENI. V lost 3 bases and J 5 bases, leaving 7 bases between the germline ends. A few counts support this clone. The specimen sequenced was peripheral blood. The chain employs TRBV18 and TRBJ1-4; D ambiguous. This sequence originates from a woman aged 45-65 years with active or convalescent COVID-19. CDR3 region: CASSPGKNEKLFF. CDR3 nucleotides: TGTGCCAGCTCACCCGGGAAGAATGAAAAACTGTTTTTT.